One and the same sample provided the 12 T cell receptor beta chains below, sequenced in a study of prognosis after radiotherapy for stage I lung cancer. Two-round multiplex PCR, the amplification method, yielded TCR beta CDR3 from genomic DNA. Amplification in first-round PCR relied on primers specific to each TRBV and TRBJ gene. TCRdb used MiXCR to reprocess the multiplex PCR reads, holding one entry per CDR3 protein. Of fewer than 40,000 distinct CDR3 sequences in the sample, 48% were seen once. The sample was PBMCs, taken before or after stereotactic body radiation therapy (not recorded which). The receptors come from a donor aged 50 or older with non-small cell lung cancer.

This clonotype has ten or more counts. V gene TRBV7-3 combines with J gene TRBJ2-7, with D tentatively TRBD1 (6 bases). The CDR3 runs 14 residues. Germline V gives CDR1 SGHTA, CDR2 FQGTGA. V was pared by 6 bases and J by 6 bases, with 18 bases between. This CDR3 reads CASSPGHMSGEQYF. As DNA, the CDR3 is TGTGCCAGCAGTCCGGGACACATGTCCGGCGAGCAGTACTTC.

This clonotype was observed a few times. V gene TRBV12-3 or TRBV12-4 combines with J gene TRBJ1-2; D perhaps matches TRBD1 (5 bases). The ends were cut back, 6 bases at V and 6 bases at J, with 11 bases in the middle. The CDR3 has 12 residues. The CDR3 DNA is TGTGCCAGCAGCGGGACCTCAGATGGCTACACCTTC. This translates into CASSGTSDGYTF.

This clonotype was seen repeatedly, ten times or more. The chain couples TRBV12-3 or TRBV12-4 to TRBJ2-7; D gene unclear. V was pared by 6 bases and J by 1 base, with 13 bases between. The CDR3 contains 14 residues. CDR3 bases: TGTGCCAGCAGCTTTTTTTTTTTATCCTACGAGCAGTACTTC. Protein sequence: CASSFFFLSYEQYF.

This clonotype was observed a handful of times. This clone may be a read error of a much larger clone one base away. This chain joins TRBV7-9 and TRBJ2-3; no clear D. CDR1 is SEHNR, CDR2 FQNEAQ, per germline (reference sequence). Trimming took 1 base from V and 3 from J, leaving 11 bases between them. This CDR3 region has 15 residues. CDR3 region: CASSLVSLGTDTQYF. As DNA, the CDR3 is TGTGCCAGCAGCTTAGTATCTCTCGGGACAGATACGCAGTATTTT.

On this clonotype itself: A far larger clone is a single base away, which makes a read error likely. The genes are TRBV28 and TRBJ2-3; D is possibly TRBD2 (6 bases). Germline lookup yields CDR1 MDHEN and CDR2 SYDVKM. The germline V and J ends were trimmed by 4 bases and 1 base, with 15 bases remaining between them. The CDR3 consists of 16 residues. CDR3 in amino acids: CASSSLSGKRTDTQYF. DNA of the CDR3: TGTGCCAGCAGTTCCCTTAGCGGAAAACGCACAGATACGCAGTATTTT.

There are many counts of this clonotype. The chain links TRBV25-1 to TRBJ1-4; TRBD1 agrees at 10 bases. J lost 7 bases, V lost 4 bases, and 6 bases had no gene match. The CDR3 has 15 residues. Germline V lookup: CDR1 MGHDK, CDR2 SYGVNS. CDR3 bases: TGTGCCAGCAGTGGACAGGGGGCGCCGGGTGAAAAACTGTTTTTT. Translating gives CASSGQGAPGEKLFF.

This clonotype came up many times. J is TRBJ1-5 and V is TRBV12-3 or TRBV12-4; maybe TRBD1 (6 bases). V dropped 4 bases and J dropped 2 bases, with 15 bases sitting between them. The CDR3 is made up of 16 amino acids. CDR3 residues: CASSSGRGDGNQPQHF. CDR3 nucleotide sequence: TGTGCCAGCAGTTCGGGCAGGGGAGATGGCAATCAGCCCCAGCATTTT.

Remarks on this clonotype: It differs at one base from a far larger clone, so likely a read error. V is TRBV6-8 and J is TRBJ1-6; possibly TRBD1 for D (6 bases). This CDR3 spans 15 amino acids. V shed 5 bases and J shed 10 bases, with 18 bases lying between them. The germline gives CDR1 MNHGY, CDR2 SAAAGT. This chain's CDR3 is CASSDANRENSPLHF. The CDR3 DNA reads as TGTGCCAGCAGTGACGCCAACAGGGAGAACTCACCCCTCCACTTT.

Note on this clonotype: The DNA is omitted, as the CDR3 cannot be located on it reliably, and the CDR3 follows TCRdb's listing. The V and J genes are TRBV7-2 and TRBJ2-3; the table's D call TRBD2 went unverified against the DNA. Germline loops: CDR1 SGHTA, CDR2 FQGNSA. The CDR3 sequence runs 18 residues, both termini included. CDR3 sequence reads: CASSLGRASRVGTGTRYF.

By proportion, this clonotype is medium-sized (0.01 to 0.1%). This chain links TRBV6-1 with TRBJ2-7; D gene unclear. V gave up 4 bases and J gave up 0 bases, with 10 bases separating them. Germline CDR1 and CDR2: MNHNS and SASEGT. CDR3 length: 14 amino acids. The CDR3 protein is CASSAAFTSYEQYF. The CDR3 DNA is TGTGCCAGCAGTGCGGCGTTTACCTCCTACGAGCAGTACTTC.

This clonotype has a count of ten or more. The V gene is TRBV6-1, the J gene TRBJ2-1; the match to TRBD2 covers 7 bases. This CDR3 region has 15 residues. Germline CDR1 MNHNS, CDR2 SASEGT. Unmatched junction bases numbered 8, after V lost 6 bases and J lost 3 bases. The CDR3 bases are TGTGCCAGCAGCCCCAGCGGGACTCACTACAATGAGCAGTTCTTC. The encoded protein is CASSPSGTHYNEQFF.

This clonotype counts as medium-sized. CDR3 sequence reads: CASRTPGQHEQYF. The CDR3 DNA is TGTGCCAGCAGGACTCCGGGACAGCACGAGCAGTACTTC. The chain recombines TRBV2 with TRBJ2-7; 7 nucleotides align to TRBD1. The germline V gene encodes CDR1 SNHLY and CDR2 FYNNEI. With 6 bases clipped from V and 5 bases from J, the junction kept 7 bases outside the gene matches. The CDR3 has 13 amino acids.